These 13 T cell receptor beta chains were sequenced from one sample in a study of blood T cell repertoires in COVID-19. Some clones are missing from TCRdb's copy, which holds only in-frame ones; the method was immunoSEQ multiplex PCR. Of about 140,000 clones listed, roughly 84% are singletons. The sequencing sample was made of PBMCs or T cells enriched from blood (not recorded which). These receptors were taken from a man aged 45-60 years in a cohort exposed to, infected with or recovered from COVID-19 (not recorded which).

This sequence joins TRBV11-2 and TRBJ2-4, with D unresolved. CDR3 length: 14 amino acids. Trimming removed 4 bases at V and 5 bases at J, with 12 bases between. CDR1 is SGHAT, CDR2 FQNNGV, per germline. The CDR3 nucleotides read TGTGCCAGCAGCTCCCGGTACGGTGAAAACATTCAGTACTTC. This gives the protein CASSSRYGENIQYF. Looking up the rest from reference TRBV11-2 and TRBJ2-4 gives the full variable domain: EAGVAQSPRYKIIEKRQSVAFWCNPISGHATLYWYQQILGQGPKLLIQFQNNGVVDDSQLPKDRFSAERLKGVDSTLKIQPAKLEDSAVYLCASSSRYGENIQYFGAGTRLSVL.

V gene TRBV2 combines with J gene TRBJ1-3, with D unresolved. Trimming removed 8 bases at V and 4 bases at J, with 12 bases between. Germline V lookup: CDR1 SNHLY, CDR2 FYNNEI. The CDR3 is 13 residues long. The CDR3 loop reads CASRGQVGNTIYF. CDR3 DNA sequence: TGTGCCAGCCGAGGGCAGGTGGGAAACACCATATATTTT.

V is TRBV4-2 and J is TRBJ2-3; 11 bases are shared with TRBD2. J lost 4 bases, V lost 4 bases, and 7 bases had no gene match. The CDR3 extends over 16 amino acids. Germline CDR1 reads LGHNA; CDR2 reads YNFKEQ. Written as DNA, the CDR3 is TGTGCCAGCAGCCCCTTACTAGCGGGAGCTTCAGATACGCAGTATTTT. It specifies CASSPLLAGASDTQYF.

The CDR3 here is CASSRNSGQGNSPLHF. CDR3 sequence (DNA): TGTGCCAGCAGTCGAAACTCGGGACAGGGGAATTCACCCCTCCACTTT. The rearrangement joins TRBV27 to TRBJ1-6, with 10 bases that match TRBD1. This CDR3 comprises 16 residues. In germline, CDR1 is MNHEY, CDR2 SMNVEV (reference sequence). Trimming removed 5 bases from V and 7 bases from J; junction bases left unmatched: 8.

Only one count was recorded for this clone. The chain uses TRBV15 and TRBJ2-1, with 9 bases matching TRBD1. J was trimmed by 2 bases and V by 2 bases; bases with no gene match: 4. Germline CDR1 LNHNV, CDR2 YYDKDF (reference sequence). The CDR3 is 16 amino acids. CDR3: CATSRHRGLTYNEQFF. The CDR3 DNA follows: TGTGCCACCAGCAGACACAGGGGGCTGACCTACAATGAGCAGTTCTTC.

The chain joins TRBV7-2 to TRBJ1-5, with D possibly matching TRBD1 (6 bases). The CDR3 is 15 residues long. Trimming cost V 2 bases and J 6 bases, with 14 bases left between them. Germline values: CDR1 SGHTA, CDR2 FQGNSA. The CDR3 reads CASSLSAGAGQPQHF. The CDR3, as DNA: TGTGCCAGCAGCTTATCTGCAGGGGCGGGTCAGCCCCAGCATTTT. Combining the CDR3 with reference TRBV7-2 and TRBJ1-5 gives the whole variable domain GAGVSQSPSNKVTEKGKDVELRCDPISGHTALYWYRQSLGQGLEFLIYFQGNSAPDKSGLPSDRFSAERTGGSVSTLTIQRTQQEDSAVYLCASSLSAGAGQPQHFGDGTRLSIL.

The chain uses TRBV9 and TRBJ1-1; possibly TRBD1 for D (5 bases). V lost 4 bases to trimming and J lost 4 bases, with 14 bases between them. This CDR3 comprises 14 residues. CDR1 and CDR2 from the germline V gene are SGDLS and YYNGEE. As DNA, the CDR3 is TGTGCCAGCAGCCATTATTCGGGGGGCACTGAAGCTTTCTTT. Translating it yields CASSHYSGGTEAFF.

This clone was seen a handful of times. The chain carries TRBV18 and TRBJ1-5, with TRBD1 matching over 9 bases. Germline V CDR1 and CDR2: KGHSH, LQKENI. There are 15 residues in the CDR3. The J segment lost 6 bases and the V segment lost 0 bases, leaving 3 bases of the junction unmatched. CDR3 sequence reads: CASSPPGTGRQPQHF. The CDR3 nucleotides read TGTGCCAGCTCACCACCTGGGACAGGGCGTCAGCCCCAGCATTTT.

The rearrangement joins TRBV7-2 to TRBJ2-7; maybe TRBD2 (6 bases). This CDR3 contains 13 residues. V gave up 0 bases and J gave up 3 bases, with 6 bases separating them. Germline-derived CDR1 and CDR2 are SGHTA and FQGNSA. Here the CDR3 DNA reads TGTGCCAGCAGCTTAGCGGGAGGCTACGAGCAGTACTTC. As protein: CASSLAGGYEQYF.

This chain uses TRBV20-1 with TRBJ1-1, with a tentative D call TRBD1 (6 bases). Germline V gene data show CDR1 as DFQATT and CDR2 as SNEGSKA (reference sequence). The CDR3 covers 11 residues. The V end lost 7 bases, the J end lost 5 bases, and 11 bases lay between the germline ends. The CDR3 loop reads CSDRVGTEAFF. In DNA form, the CDR3 reads TGCAGTGACAGGGTCGGGACTGAAGCTTTCTTT.

V and J are TRBV24-1 and TRBJ2-3, with TRBD2 matching over 8 bases. CDR1 is KGHDR, CDR2 SFDVKD, per germline. The CDR3 runs to 17 residues. J was trimmed by 2 bases and V by 3 bases; bases with no gene match: 9. The CDR3 spells CATSDPLSSGDTDTQYF. CDR3 in DNA: TGTGCCACCAGTGATCCGCTGAGTAGCGGGGACACAGATACGCAGTATTTT.

This chain joins TRBV25-1 and TRBJ2-5; 10 nucleotides line up with TRBD2. The CDR3 has 16 amino acids. V was clipped by 4 bases and J by 0 bases; unmatched bases: 5. Germline CDR1 and CDR2: MGHDK and SYGVNS. CDR3 region: CASSAGLAEYQETQYF. The CDR3 bases are TGTGCCAGCAGTGCCGGACTAGCGGAATACCAAGAGACCCAGTACTTC.

J is TRBJ1-2 and V is TRBV7-9, with 7 nucleotides matching TRBD1. Germline V CDR1 and CDR2: SEHNR, FQNEAQ (reference sequence). The CDR3 is 14 amino acids. Trimming removed 1 base from V and 3 bases from J; junction bases left unmatched: 2. This CDR3 reads CASSLGGTDYGYTF. CDR3 coding DNA: TGTGCCAGCAGCTTAGGCGGGACAGACTATGGCTACACCTTC. Filled out from reference TRBV7-9 and TRBJ1-2, the complete variable domain reads DTGVSQNPRHKITKRGQNVTFRCDPISEHNRLYWYRQTLGQGPEFLTYFQNEAQLEKSRLLSDRFSAERPKGSFSTLEIQRTEQGDSAMYLCASSLGGTDYGYTFGSGTRLTVV.